The text below deals with one T cell receptor beta chain. Individual cDNA molecules received unique molecular identifiers. Using its own MiXCR run on the 5' RACE reads, TCRdb lists one record per CDR3 protein. The sample has around 57,000 distinct CDR3 sequences, 8% seen once. This sample is drawn from a study of early T cells in non-severe SARS-CoV-2 infection. Germline V gene lookup returns CDR1 MNHEY and CDR2 SMNVEV (reference sequence). V was clipped by 6 bases and J by 8 bases, with 16 bases between them. This CDR3 is 13 amino acids long. The sample taken for sequencing was whole blood. The receptor was isolated from an adult who was a healthcare worker with PCR-confirmed SARS-CoV-2 infection or an uninfected control (not recorded which). The genes are TRBV27 and TRBJ1-2; D might be TRBD1 (5 bases). The CDR3 protein is CASRGTAKGGYTF. The CDR3 nucleotides read TGTGCCAGCAGAGGGACGGCTAAAGGCGGCTACACCTTC.